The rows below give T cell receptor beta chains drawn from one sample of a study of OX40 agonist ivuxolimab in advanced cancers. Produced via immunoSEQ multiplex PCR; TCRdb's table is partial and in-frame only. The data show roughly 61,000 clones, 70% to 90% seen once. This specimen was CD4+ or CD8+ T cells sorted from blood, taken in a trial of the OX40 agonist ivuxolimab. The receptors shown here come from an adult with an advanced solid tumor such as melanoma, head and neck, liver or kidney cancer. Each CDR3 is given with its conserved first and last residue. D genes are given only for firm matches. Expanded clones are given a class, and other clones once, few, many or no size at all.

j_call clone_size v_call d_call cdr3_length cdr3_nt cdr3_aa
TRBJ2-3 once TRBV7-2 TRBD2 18 TGTGCCAGCAGCCGCGTCGGCGGGGGGGGCTATGGCACAGATACGCAGTATTTT CASSRVGGGGYGTDTQYF
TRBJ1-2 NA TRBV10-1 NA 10 TGCGCCAAGAACTACGGGGTCTACACCTTC CAKNYGVYTF
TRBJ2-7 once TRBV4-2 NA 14 TGTGCCAGCAGCCGCGGCCGGGATTCCTACGAGCAGTACTTC CASSRGRDSYEQYF
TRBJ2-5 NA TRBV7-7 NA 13 TGTGCCAGCAGCTTAGGACAAAGAGAGACCCAGTACTTC CASSLGQRETQYF
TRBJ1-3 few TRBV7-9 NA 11 TGTGCCAGCAGCCAGGGAAACACCATATATTTT CASSQGNTIYF
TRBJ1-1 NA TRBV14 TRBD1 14 TGTGCCAGCAGCCTCGACAGGGTAAGGACTGAAGCTTTCTTT CASSLDRVRTEAFF
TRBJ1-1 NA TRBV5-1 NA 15 TGCGCCAGCAGCTTGGACGGGGTAGAGAACACTGAAGCTTTCTTT CASSLDGVENTEAFF
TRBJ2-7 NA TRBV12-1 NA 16 TGTGCCAGCAGCCTTTTCCGGGACTGCCGGTTGTTAGAGCAGTACTTC CASSLFRDCRLLEQYF
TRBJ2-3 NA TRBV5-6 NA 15 TGTGCCAGCAGCTTGGCCAGCCGTAGCACAGATACGCAGTATTTT CASSLASRSTDTQYF
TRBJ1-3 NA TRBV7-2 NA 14 TGTGCCAGCAGCTTAGGCCCAGGGAGAAACACCATATATTTT CASSLGPGRNTIYF
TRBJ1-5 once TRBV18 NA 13 TGTGCCAGCTCACCGGATCCCAACCAGCCCCAGCATTTT CASSPDPNQPQHF
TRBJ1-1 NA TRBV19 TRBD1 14 TGTGCCAGTAGCGGACAGGGGATTTTGTCGGAAGCTTTCTTT CASSGQGILSEAFF
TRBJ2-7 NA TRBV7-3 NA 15 TGTGCCAGCAGCTTAAACGGGGGGACAGACTACGAGCAGTACTTC CASSLNGGTDYEQYF
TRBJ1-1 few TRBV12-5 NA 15 TGTGCTAGTGGGGCCGGGGACCTTGGGTACACTGAAGCTTTCTTT CASGAGDLGYTEAFF
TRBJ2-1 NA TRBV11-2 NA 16 TGTGCCAGCAGCTTAGATCATCAGAGCTCCTACAATGAGCAGTTCTTC CASSLDHQSSYNEQFF
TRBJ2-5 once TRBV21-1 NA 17 TGTGCCAGCAGCAGATTGCCGGGACAGGGGCTACAAGAGACCCAGTACTTC CASSRLPGQGLQETQYF
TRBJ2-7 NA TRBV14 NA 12 TGTGCCAGCAGCCCACGTGCGGGCGAGCAGTACTTC CASSPRAGEQYF
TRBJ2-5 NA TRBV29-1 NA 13 TGCAGCGTTGGTGTCAGTCAAGGGGAGACCCAGTACTTC CSVGVSQGETQYF
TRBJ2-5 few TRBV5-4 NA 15 TGTGCCAGCAGCGCCGGGGGGCGCGCGGAAGAGACCCAGTACTTC CASSAGGRAEETQYF
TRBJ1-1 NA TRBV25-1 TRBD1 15 TGTGCCAGCAGTTTACTTCGACAGGGGAACACTGAAGCTTTCTTT CASSLLRQGNTEAFF
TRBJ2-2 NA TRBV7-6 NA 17 TGTGCCAGCAGCCCACGTCCAGGCACGCTGAACACCGGGGAGCTGTTTTTT CASSPRPGTLNTGELFF
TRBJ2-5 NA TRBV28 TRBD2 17 TGTGCCAGCAGTACTAAGACTAGCGGGGGCGGGAAAGAGACCCAGTACTTC CASSTKTSGGGKETQYF
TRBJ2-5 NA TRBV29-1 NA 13 TGCAGCGTTGGGAGCACGTTGCAAGAGACCCAGTACTTC CSVGSTLQETQYF
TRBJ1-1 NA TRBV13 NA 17 TGTGCCAGCAGCTTCCGGGCCGGGGCCCTACTGAACACTGAAGCTTTCTTT CASSFRAGALLNTEAFF
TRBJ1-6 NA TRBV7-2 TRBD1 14 TGTGCCAGCAGCTTCCAGGGGGGAAATTCACCCCTCCACTTT CASSFQGGNSPLHF
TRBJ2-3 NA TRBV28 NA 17 TGTGCCAGCAGTTTTAATGACGGATCATCTAGCACAGATACGCAGTATTTT CASSFNDGSSSTDTQYF
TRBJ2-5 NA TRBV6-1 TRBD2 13 TGTGCCAGCAGTGACAGGGAGGGTGAGACCCAGTACTTC CASSDREGETQYF
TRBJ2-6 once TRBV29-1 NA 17 TGCAGCGTTTTGAGCAGGGTCTGGCCATCTGGGGCCAACGTCCTGACTTTC CSVLSRVWPSGANVLTF
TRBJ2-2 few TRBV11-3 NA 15 TGTGCCAGCACCGTGGGTGGGGGACCGGACGGGGAGCTGTTTTTT CASTVGGGPDGELFF
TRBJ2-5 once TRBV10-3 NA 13 TGTGCCACTCAAGGGGGGGGGCAAGAGACCCAGTACTTC CATQGGGQETQYF
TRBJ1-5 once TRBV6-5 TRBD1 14 TGTGCCAGCAGTCAGGACAGGAGATATCAGCCCCAGCATTTT CASSQDRRYQPQHF
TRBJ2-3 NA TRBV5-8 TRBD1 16 TGTGCCAGCAGCTTCGGGACAGGGTGGGGCACAGATACGCAGTATTTT CASSFGTGWGTDTQYF
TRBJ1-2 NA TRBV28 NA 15 TGTGCCAGCAGTCAAGACAGTTCCAGAAACTATGGCTACACCTTC CASSQDSSRNYGYTF
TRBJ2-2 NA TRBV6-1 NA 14 TGTGCCAGCAGGAACAGGGGGGGCACCGGGGAGCTGTTTTTT CASRNRGGTGELFF
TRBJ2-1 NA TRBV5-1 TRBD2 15 TGCGCCAGCAGCACGGGACTAGCTAGGTTCAATGAGCAGTTCTTC CASSTGLARFNEQFF
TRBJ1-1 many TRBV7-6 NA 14 TGTGCCAGCAGCCCGGAGGGGGGGGTAACTGAAGCTTTCTTT CASSPEGGVTEAFF
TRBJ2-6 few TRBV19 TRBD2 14 TGTGCCAGTCGGAACGGGGGGGCCTCCCCCGTCCTGACTTTC CASRNGGASPVLTF
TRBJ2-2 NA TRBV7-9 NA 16 TGTGCCAGCAGCCCCAGGCGGGGCGGGGACACCGGGGAGCTGTTTTTT CASSPRRGGDTGELFF
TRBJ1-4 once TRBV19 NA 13 TGTGCCAGTAGTATGCAGGGAGGAGAAAAACTGTTTTTT CASSMQGGEKLFF
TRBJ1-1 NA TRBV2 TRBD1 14 TGTGCCAGCAGACGACAGGGGGCGGACACTGAAGCTTTCTTT CASRRQGADTEAFF
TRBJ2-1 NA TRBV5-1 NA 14 TGCGCCAGCAGCTTGGCTGGGGGAGATAATGAGCAGTTCTTC CASSLAGGDNEQFF
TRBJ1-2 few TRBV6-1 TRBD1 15 TGTGCCAGCAGTGCCAGACAGGGTGGCAACTATGGCTACACCTTC CASSARQGGNYGYTF
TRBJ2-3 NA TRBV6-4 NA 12 TGTGCCAGCAGTGACGGTGGAGATACGCAGTATTTT CASSDGGDTQYF
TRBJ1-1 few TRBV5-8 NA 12 TGTGCCAGCAGCTTGTGGGTAACTGAAGCTTTCTTT CASSLWVTEAFF
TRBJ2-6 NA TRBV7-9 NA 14 TGTGCCAGCAGCTTAGCGTCCGGGGCCAACGTCCTGACTTTC CASSLASGANVLTF
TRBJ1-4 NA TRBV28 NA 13 TGTGCCAGCAAGCAGGGGCGCCGAGAAAAACTGTTTTTT CASKQGRREKLFF
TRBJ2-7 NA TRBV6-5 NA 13 TGTGCCAGCAGTTACGGGGCAGCCTACGAGCAGTACTTC CASSYGAAYEQYF
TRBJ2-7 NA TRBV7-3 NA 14 TGTGCCAGCAGCTTATCTGAGGAGTCCTACGAGCAGTACTTC CASSLSEESYEQYF
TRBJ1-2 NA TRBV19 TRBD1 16 TGTGCCAGTCGGGGGACAGGGGAGCTGAGGAACTATGGCTACACCTTC CASRGTGELRNYGYTF
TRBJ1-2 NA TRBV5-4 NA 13 TGTGCCAGCAGGACCGGGACGGAGTATGGCTACACCTTC CASRTGTEYGYTF
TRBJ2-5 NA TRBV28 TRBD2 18 TGTGCCAGCAGTACCCCGGGGGGACTAGCGAGCATCCAAGAGACCCAGTACTTC CASSTPGGLASIQETQYF
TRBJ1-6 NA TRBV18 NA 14 TGTGCCAGCTCACCGGCTGGGGTCGATTCACCCCTCCACTTT CASSPAGVDSPLHF
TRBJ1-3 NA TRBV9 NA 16 TGTGCCAGCAGCGCCTTAGACAGCTACTCTGGAAACACCATATATTTT CASSALDSYSGNTIYF
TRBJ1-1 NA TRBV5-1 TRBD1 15 TGCGCCAGCAGCTTGAACGGGGGGCAGGGGGGCTTGGCTTTCTTT CASSLNGGQGGLAFF
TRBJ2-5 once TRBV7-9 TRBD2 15 TGTGCCAGCAGTCGGACTAGCGGAAGGGAAGAGACCCAGTACTTC CASSRTSGREETQYF